Below, 8 T cell receptor beta chains from the same sample are listed, as sequenced in a study of early T cells in non-severe SARS-CoV-2 infection. TCRdb used MiXCR to reprocess the 5' RACE reads, holding one entry per CDR3 protein. The table records some 80,000 distinct CDR3 sequences, around 9.3% of them present only once. Here the sequenced sample was whole blood, taken at baseline. Source of these receptors: an adult who was a healthcare worker with PCR-confirmed SARS-CoV-2 infection or an uninfected control (not recorded which).

This clonotype was counted a few times. The chain joins TRBV20-1 to TRBJ2-7, with 9 bases aligning to TRBD2. V shed 6 bases, J shed 7 bases, and the junction held 16 bases outside the gene matches. The CDR3 runs to 15 residues. From germline, CDR1 is DFQATT and CDR2 SNEGSKA (reference sequence). CDR3 DNA: TGCAGTGCCCCGCCCATGGCTAGCGGGAACACGGAGCAGTACTTC. This translates into CSAPPMASGNTEQYF.

For this clonotype: A much larger clone is a single base away; this may be a read error. This chain links TRBV3-1 with TRBJ2-7; no firm D call. The germline gives CDR1 LGHDT, CDR2 YNNKEL (reference sequence). Trimming pared 1 base from V and 3 bases from J, leaving 1 base between. This CDR3 region has 11 residues. The CDR3 reads CASSQVYEQYF. CDR3 DNA: TGTGCCAGCAGCCAAGTCTACGAGCAGTACTTC.

V usage is TRBV7-9 and J usage is TRBJ2-1; D is undetermined. Germline V gene sequence: CDR1 SEHNR, CDR2 FQNEAQ (reference sequence). The CDR3 is 17 residues long. V was shortened by 5 bases and J by 8 bases, with 25 bases between the two germline ends. The chain's CDR3 is CASSNSVRSAASDEQFF. CDR3 coding DNA: TGTGCCAGCAGCAATTCCGTGCGCAGCGCTGCGAGCGATGAGCAGTTCTTC. Full variable domain (remainder filled in from reference TRBV7-9 and TRBJ2-1): DTGVSQNPRHKITKRGQNVTFRCDPISEHNRLYWYRQTLGQGPEFLTYFQNEAQLEKSRLLSDRFSAERPKGSFSTLEIQRTEQGDSAMYLCASSNSVRSAASDEQFFGPGTRLTVL.

In its sample, this clonotype was seen a few times. The chain is built from TRBV5-4 and TRBJ2-1, with no clear D. CDR1 is SGHNT and CDR2 is YYREEE in the germline V gene (reference sequence). V was cut by 0 bases and J by 13 bases, with 11 bases left in between. The CDR3 sequence is 12 residues long. CDR3 protein: CASSLGLAFQFF. The DNA for the CDR3 is TGTGCCAGCAGCTTGGGGCTGGCGTTCCAGTTCTTC.

There are many counts of this clonotype. The chain joins TRBV20-1 to TRBJ2-7; 7 bases agree with TRBD2. V shed 6 bases, J shed 2 bases, and the junction held 25 bases outside the gene matches. CDR3 length: 19 amino acids. Germline V gene sequence: CDR1 DFQATT, CDR2 SNEGSKA (reference sequence). The CDR3 loop reads CSAPPAGLAEWSVAYEQYF. DNA of the CDR3: TGCAGTGCGCCTCCGGCGGGTCTAGCGGAGTGGAGCGTCGCCTACGAGCAGTACTTC.

In this sample, this clonotype turned up many times. J is TRBJ2-1 and V is TRBV15, with 10 nucleotides matching TRBD2. The CDR3 has 20 residues. The J segment lost 2 bases and the V segment lost 0 bases, leaving 13 bases of the junction unmatched. Germline V gene lookup returns CDR1 LNHNV and CDR2 YYDKDF (reference sequence). The CDR3 region is CATSRDRDIVAGGPYNEQFF. For the CDR3, the DNA is TGTGCCACCAGCAGAGATCGCGATATCGTAGCGGGAGGACCCTACAATGAGCAGTTCTTC.

This clonotype was found a few times. The genes are TRBV5-4 and TRBJ2-2; possibly TRBD2 for D (6 bases). Germline V gene data show CDR1 as SGHNT and CDR2 as YYREEE (reference sequence). The CDR3 totals 16 residues. V lost 4 bases, J lost 2 bases, and 15 bases lay in between. For the CDR3, the DNA is TGTGCCAGCAGCACTCCCGGGACTTTCAACACCGGGGAGCTGTTTTTT. It encodes CASSTPGTFNTGELFF. Together with reference TRBV5-4 and TRBJ2-2, the CDR3 gives the full variable domain: ETGVTQSPTHLIKTRGQQVTLRCSSQSGHNTVSWYQQALGQGPQFIFQYYREEENGRGNFPPRFSGLQFPNYSSELNVNALELDDSALYLCASSTPGTFNTGELFFGEGSRLTVL.

This clonotype was seen many times. The chain is built from TRBV2 and TRBJ1-6; no clear D. V was shortened by 6 bases and J by 8 bases, with 20 bases between the two germline ends. CDR3 length: 16 amino acids. The V gene's germline CDR1 is SNHLY and CDR2 FYNNEI. As DNA, the CDR3 is TGTGCCAGCAGGAGCTCAAACCGGGCATCCTATTCACCCCTCCACTTT. Amino acids: CASRSSNRASYSPLHF.